One and the same sample provided the 20 T cell receptor beta chains below, sequenced in a study of CD8+ T cells in alopecia areata. As the sequencing template, cDNA was produced by extracting RNA and reverse transcribing it. TCRdb's copy holds only in-frame clones and misses some; the assay was immunoSEQ multiplex PCR. The sample records hundreds of thousands of clones, 67% being singletons. This specimen consisted of CD4+ T cells sorted from blood, obtained at week 0. Source of these receptors: a human donor with alopecia areata.

The CDR3, as DNA: TGTGCCAGCGGGAAGGAGGGAACAGATACGCAGTATTTT. This encodes CASGKEGTDTQYF. The chain has TRBV2 and TRBJ2-3; TRBD2 might be the D (6 bases). Germline CDR1 and CDR2: SNHLY and FYNNEI. The CDR3 has 13 residues. Deletions cut 8 bases from V and 3 bases from J, with 12 bases between.

For the CDR3, the DNA is TGCAGCGTTAGTATAGACGGGGCAACTAATGAAAAACTGTTTTTT. This sequence encodes CSVSIDGATNEKLFF. The chain employs TRBV29-1 and TRBJ1-4, with D unresolved. Germline V CDR1 and CDR2: SQVTM, ANQGSEA. There are 15 residues in the CDR3. With 5 bases removed from V and 0 bases from J, the gap between germline ends came to 13 bases.

This sequence joins TRBV9 and TRBJ2-1; TRBD1 aligns across 7 bases. Germline V gives CDR1 SGDLS, CDR2 YYNGEE. The J segment lost 9 bases and the V segment lost 1 base, leaving 10 bases of the junction unmatched. The CDR3 runs 15 residues. For the CDR3, the DNA is TGTGCCAGCAGCGTATCCCCGAGAGGGGGCCCTGAGCAGTTCTTC. Its translation: CASSVSPRGGPEQFF.

In its sample, this clone was seen once. The chain has TRBV5-1 and TRBJ1-5; D is undetermined. Trimming shortened V by 2 bases and J by 3 bases, and 12 bases separated the two germline ends. Germline loops: CDR1 SGHRS, CDR2 YFSETQ. The CDR3 is 15 residues long. CDR3: CASSFTGGVNQPQHF. DNA of the CDR3: TGCGCCAGCAGCTTTACCGGCGGAGTCAATCAGCCCCAGCATTTT.

This clone was seen only a few times. The chain is built from TRBV30 and TRBJ2-3; D remains unclear. Trimming stripped 2 bases from V and 2 bases from J, with 11 bases between. This CDR3 is 14 amino acids long. CDR1 and CDR2 (germline): GTSNPN, SVGIG (reference sequence). The CDR3 sequence is CAWSPRMTTDTQYF. In nucleotides, the CDR3 is TGTGCCTGGAGTCCCCGGATGACCACAGATACGCAGTATTTT.

The chain couples TRBV27 to TRBJ2-1; 7 bases align to TRBD1. The ends lost 4 bases at V and 9 bases at J; junction bases unmatched: 3. The CDR3 is 12 residues long. Per the germline V gene, CDR1 is MNHEY and CDR2 is SMNVEV (reference sequence). The CDR3 sequence is CASSSTGSEQFF. DNA of the CDR3: TGTGCCAGCAGTTCGACAGGGAGTGAGCAGTTCTTC.

This sequence joins TRBV7-9 and TRBJ1-6, with unresolved D. The germline V gene has CDR1 SEHNR and CDR2 FQNEAQ (reference sequence). The CDR3 contains 16 residues. The V end lost 1 base, the J end lost 8 bases, and 15 bases lay between the germline ends. The CDR3 spells CASSLVWPATDSPLHF. The CDR3 bases are TGTGCCAGCAGCTTAGTATGGCCTGCCACGGATTCACCCCTCCACTTT.

A few counts support this clone. The gene calls are TRBV5-4 and TRBJ2-5; the match to TRBD2 covers 7 bases. With 4 bases clipped from V and 2 bases from J, the junction kept 8 bases outside the gene matches. There are 15 residues in the CDR3. CDR1 is SGHNT, CDR2 YYREEE, per germline (reference sequence). CDR3 sequence reads: CASSAAGDPQETQYF. Written as DNA, the CDR3 is TGTGCCAGCAGCGCCGCGGGGGACCCACAAGAGACCCAGTACTTC.

The V call is TRBV23-1, the J call TRBJ2-1, with unresolved D. TRBV23-1 is classed as an ORF, of uncertain function. Trimming removed 7 bases from V and 11 bases from J, with 15 bases in between. The CDR3 consists of 12 residues. Here the CDR3 DNA reads TGCGCCAGCACCCGATTGGCGCCAAAGCAGTTCTTC. Translating it yields CASTRLAPKQFF.

V is TRBV5-1 and J is TRBJ1-1; the D is unclear. The CDR3 extends over 16 amino acids. Germline V lookup: CDR1 SGHRS, CDR2 YFSETQ. V shed 0 bases and J shed 6 bases, with 18 bases lying between them. The CDR3 region is CASSLGTVTLRPEAFF. DNA for the CDR3: TGCGCCAGCAGCTTGGGAACGGTTACCCTGAGGCCTGAAGCTTTCTTT.

The sample holds one count of this clone. The CDR3 DNA sequence: TGTGCCTGGAGTCCAGGAAGTCAGCCCCAGCATTTT. It encodes CAWSPGSQPQHF. This chain uses TRBV30 with TRBJ1-5, with D hard to call. Germline loops: CDR1 GTSNPN, CDR2 SVGIG (reference sequence). This CDR3 is 12 amino acids long. V was clipped by 2 bases and J by 6 bases, with 8 bases between them.

The table lists this clone with a count of one. The junction departs from the called germline gene at one end, perhaps through a read error. This chain joins TRBV7-7 and TRBJ1-1, with D unresolved. Germline V gene data show CDR1 as SSHAT and CDR2 as FNYEAQ (reference sequence). The length of the CDR3 is 13 residues. CDR3 sequence: CASSLQPNTEAFF. The CDR3 nucleotides read TGTGCTAGCAGCTTACAACCGAACACTGAAGCTTTCTTT.

The rearrangement joins TRBV9 to TRBJ2-1; no reliable D call. Germline CDR1 SGDLS, CDR2 YYNGEE. CDR3 size: 13 residues. The V and J ends lost 0 bases and 5 bases respectively, with 6 bases between them. The DNA for the CDR3 is TGTGCCAGCAGCGTAGCGAGTCACAATGAGCAGTTCTTC. Translation gives CASSVASHNEQFF.

The V call is TRBV4-1, the J call TRBJ2-7; 7 bases line up with TRBD1. The junction had 12 bases not matched to a gene; V was cut back by 0 bases and J by 7 bases. The CDR3 has 16 residues. Per the germline V gene, CDR1 is MGHRA and CDR2 is YSYEKL. The chain's CDR3 is CASSQDARQGLEEQYF. CDR3 nucleotide sequence: TGCGCCAGCAGCCAAGATGCCCGACAGGGTTTGGAAGAGCAGTACTTC.

DNA of the CDR3: TGCAGCGTTGGGGGGGCTAGCAATCAGCCCCAGCATTTT. Translation gives CSVGGASNQPQHF. V usage is TRBV29-1 and J usage is TRBJ1-5, with D possibly TRBD1 on 6 matching bases. Trimming cost V 4 bases and J 0 bases, with 7 bases left between them. CDR1 SQVTM and CDR2 ANQGSEA come from the germline V gene. The CDR3 is made up of 13 amino acids.

The rearrangement uses TRBV18 and TRBJ1-5; D gene ambiguous. This CDR3 has 13 residues. Germline V lookup: CDR1 KGHSH, CDR2 LQKENI. Between the trimmed V and J ends, which lost 1 base and 1 base, there was a span of 2 bases. The CDR3 sequence is CASSPQSNQPQHF. The CDR3 coding sequence is TGTGCCAGCTCACCACAAAGCAATCAGCCCCAGCATTTT. Filled out from reference TRBV18 and TRBJ1-5, the complete variable domain reads NAGVMQNPRHLVRRRGQEARLRCSPMKGHSHVYWYRQLPEEGLKFMVYLQKENIIDESGMPKERFSAEFPKEGPSILRIQQVVRGDSAAYFCASSPQSNQPQHFGDGTRLSIL.

The chain links TRBV6-5 to TRBJ1-5; D not certain. There are 13 residues in the CDR3. Per germline, CDR1 MNHEY and CDR2 SVGAGI. The V end lost 2 bases, the J end lost 4 bases, and 6 bases lay between the germline ends. Written as DNA, the CDR3 is TGTGCCAGCAGTTACCTTGTTAATCAGCCCCAGCATTTT. Amino acids: CASSYLVNQPQHF.

V and J are TRBV5-4 and TRBJ2-5; 7 bases are shared with TRBD1. CDR1 is SGHNT, CDR2 YYREEE, per germline (reference sequence). CDR3 length: 14 residues. With V trimmed by 5 bases and J by 1 base, 5 bases remained unmatched. CDR3 amino acids: CASSSGQVQETQYF. The CDR3 DNA reads as TGTGCCAGCAGTTCCGGACAGGTCCAAGAGACCCAGTACTTC.

The genes are TRBV5-6 and TRBJ2-7; D possibly corresponds to TRBD1 (7 bases). V lost 4 bases, J lost 3 bases, and 17 bases lay in between. From germline, CDR1 is SGHDT and CDR2 YYEEEE. The CDR3 length is 15 residues. The CDR3 spells CASSQAGQDYYEQYF. Written as DNA, the CDR3 is TGTGCCAGCAGCCAGGCTGGACAGGACTACTACGAGCAGTACTTC.

The rearrangement uses TRBV7-9 and TRBJ2-1; D call uncertain. V dropped 7 bases and J dropped 0 bases, with 13 bases sitting between them. The germline CDR1 and CDR2 sequences are SEHNR and FQNEAQ (reference sequence). CDR3 size: 15 residues. CDR3 region: CASNSRQGSYNEQFF. The CDR3 nucleotides read TGTGCCAGCAACTCCAGACAAGGCTCCTACAATGAGCAGTTCTTC.